Presented here are 30 T cell receptor beta chains from one specimen sequenced in a study of vaccination and CD4 T cells after COVID-19. Treatment denoted: roughly nine-day PBMC culture with coronavirus spike peptide pools or control peptides (ViraFEST assay). Cultured CD4+ T cells had their DNA profiled by the Oncomine TCR Beta short-read assay. TCRdb itself ran the PCR reads through MiXCR, one entry per CDR3 protein. The sample holds 15,000 to 17,000 distinct CDR3 sequences; 55% to 85% are singletons and the top ten take roughly 9.7%. No antigen has been identified for these receptors. Sample: CD4+ T cells from blood, cultured in vitro. Receptors were obtained from a human donor who had recovered from COVID-19.

The rearrangement links TRBV6-1 to TRBJ1-1; D not certain. The V and J ends lost 11 bases and 4 bases respectively, with 17 bases between them. In germline, CDR1 is MNHNS, CDR2 SASEGT. The CDR3 runs 13 residues. Here the CDR3 reads CAARRPDFTEAFF. In DNA, the CDR3 is TGTGCCGCGCGACGCCCGGACTTCACTGAAGCTTTCTTT.

J is TRBJ1-2 and V is TRBV20-1; 7 positions match TRBD1. Germline V gene data show CDR1 as DFQATT and CDR2 as SNEGSKA (reference sequence). The CDR3 covers 14 residues. The CDR3 sequence is CSPMGQLLGYGYTF. CDR3 in DNA: TGCAGCCCGATGGGACAGTTGCTAGGCTATGGCTACACCTTC.

The rearrangement links TRBV7-2 to TRBJ2-5; 12 nucleotides line up with TRBD2. Trimming at V came to 3 bases and at J to 2 bases, leaving 10 bases not matched to a gene. The CDR3 consists of 18 residues. The germline V gene encodes CDR1 SGHTA and CDR2 FQGNSA. CDR3 sequence reads: CASSFNYGTSGPQETQYF. The CDR3 DNA follows: TGTGCCAGCAGCTTCAATTATGGGACTAGCGGGCCGCAAGAGACCCAGTACTTC.

This clonotype appeared once. The CDR3 nucleotides read TGTGCCCCGGGGGACAGGGGACTCAACCTTGAAGCTTTCTTT. Protein: CAPGDRGLNLEAFF. V gene TRBV7-9 combines with J gene TRBJ1-1; TRBD1 aligns across 10 bases. CDR3 length: 14 amino acids. Germline assignment: CDR1 SEHNR and CDR2 FQNEAQ (reference sequence). V trimming: 11 bases; J trimming: 7 bases; junction bases outside the gene matches: 13.

This chain connects TRBV6-4 to TRBJ2-1, with 7 bases fitting TRBD2. The CDR3 is 15 residues long. V trimming: 3 bases; J trimming: 10 bases; junction bases outside the gene matches: 12. Germline lookup yields CDR1 MRHNA and CDR2 SNTAGT. CDR3 in DNA: TGTGCCAGCAGTGATTGGGGAGCGGGACCCCCCGAGCAGTTCTTC. Its protein product is CASSDWGAGPPEQFF.

This chain connects TRBV7-2 to TRBJ2-5; D unclear. CDR1 is SGHTA and CDR2 is FQGNSA in the germline V gene. There are 9 residues in the CDR3. The CDR3 reads CAAGETQYF. The DNA for the CDR3 is TGTGCAGCCGGAGAGACCCAGTACTTC.

The rearrangement joins TRBV20-1 to TRBJ1-4; D gene uncertain. V dropped 3 bases and J dropped 5 bases, with 13 bases sitting between them. The germline V gene has CDR1 DFQATT and CDR2 SNEGSKA (reference sequence). The CDR3 loop spans 14 amino acids. This CDR3 is CSASHNHGNEKLFF. The CDR3 nucleotides are TGCAGTGCTAGTCACAACCATGGGAATGAAAAACTGTTTTTT.

This sequence joins TRBV24-1 and TRBJ1-2; TRBD1 matches 10 bases. With 9 bases clipped from V and 4 bases from J, the junction kept 4 bases outside the gene matches. CDR1 and CDR2 (germline): KGHDR, SFDVKD. CDR3 length equals 13 residues. Written as DNA, the CDR3 is TGTGCCACCCAGGGGACAGGGGTCTATGGCTACACCTTC. Amino acids: CATQGTGVYGYTF.

This chain connects TRBV11-2 to TRBJ1-5; D may be TRBD1 (5 bases). Germline V gene lookup returns CDR1 SGHAT and CDR2 FQNNGV. Trimming took 1 base from V and 5 from J, leaving 6 bases between them. The CDR3 is 13 residues long. DNA of the CDR3: TGTGCCAGCAGCTTAGGGGGGGATCAGCCCCAGCATTTT. Its translation is CASSLGGDQPQHF.

This clonotype was counted a few times. Its ends do not fully match the called genes, so a read error is possible. The chain combines TRBV20-1 with TRBJ1-2; D uncertain. CDR3 length: 11 amino acids. Germline V lookup: CDR1 DFQATT, CDR2 SNEGSKA (reference sequence). CDR3 bases: TGCAGTGCCAGAGGATCGGGGGGCTACACCTTC. Amino acids: CSARGSGGYTF.

The V call is TRBV7-2, the J call TRBJ2-5, with D uncertain. Looked up from germline, CDR1 is SGHTA and CDR2 is FQGNSA. Deletions cut 3 bases from V and 5 bases from J, with 4 bases between. This CDR3 contains 11 residues. The CDR3 is CASSFWETQYF. CDR3 coding DNA: TGTGCCAGCAGCTTCTGGGAGACCCAGTACTTC.

The chain recombines TRBV6-2 or TRBV6-3 with TRBJ1-5; 9 nucleotides agree with TRBD1. From germline, CDR1 is MNHEY and CDR2 SVGEGT. With V trimmed by 6 bases and J by 6 bases, 9 bases remained unmatched. The length of the CDR3 is 15 residues. CDR3 in amino acids: CASRNSGQGGQPQHF. The DNA for the CDR3 is TGTGCCAGCAGAAATTCGGGACAGGGCGGTCAGCCCCAGCATTTT.

The chain links TRBV20-1 to TRBJ2-5; possible D gene TRBD2, 5 bases. V was clipped by 0 bases and J by 9 bases, with 11 bases between them. From germline, CDR1 is DFQATT and CDR2 SNEGSKA (reference sequence). The CDR3 has 12 residues. The CDR3, as DNA: TGCAGTGCTAGAGATCGACTCGGGGCCCAGTACTTC. Translation gives CSARDRLGAQYF.

The chain is built from TRBV11-2 and TRBJ1-6; unclear D gene. The germline V gene has CDR1 SGHAT and CDR2 FQNNGV. With 3 bases removed from V and 7 bases from J, the gap between germline ends came to 7 bases. The CDR3 loop spans 13 amino acids. This chain's CDR3 is CASSLVRNSPLHF. In DNA, the CDR3 is TGTGCCAGCAGCTTGGTCAGAAATTCACCCCTCCACTTT.

In its sample, this clonotype was seen a few times. The chain links TRBV20-1 to TRBJ2-4; D perhaps matches TRBD2 (7 bases). Between the trimmed V and J ends, which lost 6 bases and 6 bases, there was a span of 21 bases. Germline CDR1 is DFQATT and CDR2 is SNEGSKA (reference sequence). This CDR3 has 15 amino acids. CDR3 nucleotides: TGCAGTGCCCTATCATTGCGGGGGACACCAAACATTCAGTACTTC. Translation: CSALSLRGTPNIQYF.

V usage is TRBV4-3 and J usage is TRBJ1-2; the match to TRBD1 covers 8 bases. V was clipped by 3 bases and J by 3 bases; unmatched bases: 6. This CDR3 contains 15 residues. CDR1 LGHNA and CDR2 YSLEER come from the germline V gene. CDR3 in amino acids: CASSQDHRGDYGYTF. CDR3 sequence (DNA): TGCGCCAGCAGCCAGGATCACAGGGGGGACTATGGCTACACCTTC.

Details on this clonotype: A read error may produce the germline difference seen at one junction end. This chain joins TRBV7-2 and TRBJ2-7; no clear D. The CDR3 loop spans 11 amino acids. Germline V gives CDR1 SGHTA, CDR2 FQGNSA. In DNA form, the CDR3 reads TGTGTCAGCAGCCAGAGAAACGAGCAGTACTTC. Amino acid sequence: CVSSQRNEQYF.

This sequence joins TRBV6-5 and TRBJ2-1; TRBD2 matches at 9 bases. This CDR3 region has 17 residues. Germline CDR1 MNHEY, CDR2 SVGAGI. V lost 4 bases and J lost 1; bases outside the gene matches: 8. The CDR3 nucleotides read TGTGCCAGCAGTTCGAGGTGGACTAGCGAGTCCTACAATGAGCAGTTCTTC. Its translation is CASSSRWTSESYNEQFF.

CDR3 DNA sequence: TGCAGTGCTAGAGACGGGAGGGGGGAGACCCAGTACTTC. The encoded protein is CSARDGRGETQYF. The chain couples TRBV20-1 to TRBJ2-5, with TRBD2 matching over 8 bases. Unmatched junction bases numbered 2, after V lost 0 bases and J lost 5 bases. This CDR3 region has 13 residues. Germline V gene lookup returns CDR1 DFQATT and CDR2 SNEGSKA (reference sequence).

The rearrangement links TRBV6-1 to TRBJ2-7; possibly TRBD1 or TRBD2 for D (5 bases each). This CDR3 region has 14 residues. The V gene's germline CDR1 is MNHNS and CDR2 SASEGT. V dropped 5 bases and J dropped 4 bases, with 15 bases sitting between them. The CDR3 loop is CASSPQGTGYEQYF. DNA for the CDR3: TGTGCCAGCAGTCCCCAGGGTACGGGATACGAGCAGTACTTC.

V usage is TRBV6-2 or TRBV6-3 and J usage is TRBJ1-1, with unresolved D. CDR3 size: 14 residues. The germline gives CDR1 MNHEY, CDR2 SVGEGT. V dropped 0 bases and J dropped 0 bases, with 5 bases sitting between them. In DNA, the CDR3 is TGTGCCAGCAGTTACTCAACGGTGAACACTGAAGCTTTCTTT. Translating it yields CASSYSTVNTEAFF.

The chain links TRBV20-1 to TRBJ1-5; perhaps TRBD1 as D (6 bases). This CDR3 contains 12 residues. V was cut by 8 bases and J by 6 bases, with 14 bases left in between. CDR1 is DFQATT, CDR2 SNEGSKA, per germline (reference sequence). CDR3 DNA: TGCAGTCTAAAAGGGGGAGCTCAGCCCCAGCATTTT. Encoded protein: CSLKGGAQPQHF.

By frequency in the sample, this clonotype is medium-sized. The chain couples TRBV5-1 to TRBJ2-5, with a tentative D call TRBD2 (6 bases). With 4 bases removed from V and 5 bases from J, the gap between germline ends came to 18 bases. CDR3 size: 15 residues. Germline V gene data show CDR1 as SGHRS and CDR2 as YFSETQ. The CDR3 sequence is CASSPTSPQAETQYF. In DNA, the CDR3 is TGCGCCAGCAGCCCTACTAGCCCCCAGGCGGAGACCCAGTACTTC.

This clonotype was observed a few times. The genes are TRBV6-2 or TRBV6-3 and TRBJ2-2; 7 bases line up with TRBD2. V shed 7 bases, J shed 5 bases, and the junction held 7 bases outside the gene matches. The germline V gene encodes CDR1 MNHEY and CDR2 SVGEGT. This CDR3 spans 14 amino acids. The CDR3 DNA follows: TGTGCCAGCACGCGGGAGATCGAAACCGGGGAGCTGTTTTTT. This gives the protein CASTREIETGELFF.

This sequence joins TRBV6-1 and TRBJ1-6; D may be TRBD1 (6 bases). CDR1 is MNHNS and CDR2 is SASEGT in the germline V gene. Trimming left V 5 bases short and J 10 bases short, with 18 bases between. This CDR3 has 15 amino acids. The CDR3 protein is CASSPADSLTSPLHF. CDR3 nucleotides: TGTGCCAGCAGTCCAGCGGACAGCTTGACATCACCCCTCCACTTT.

The rearrangement links TRBV6-1 to TRBJ2-2, with 7 bases matching TRBD2. This CDR3 contains 16 residues. Germline V gives CDR1 MNHNS, CDR2 SASEGT. Germline trimming cut 6 bases from V and 1 base from J; bases unmatched to any gene: 8. For the CDR3, the DNA is TGTGCCAGCAGCGGGCGGGAGAGTATGAACACCGGGGAGCTGTTTTTT. This encodes CASSGRESMNTGELFF.

The chain joins TRBV20-1 to TRBJ1-5; tentative D call: TRBD1 (5 bases). Per the germline V gene, CDR1 is DFQATT and CDR2 is SNEGSKA (reference sequence). The CDR3 is made up of 13 amino acids. V lost 2 bases to trimming and J lost 2 bases, with 7 bases between them. The CDR3 is CSARPTGNQPQHF. DNA for the CDR3: TGCAGTGCTAGACCGACAGGCAATCAGCCCCAGCATTTT.

The genes are TRBV20-1 and TRBJ2-7; TRBD2 matches at 9 bases. The V gene's germline CDR1 is DFQATT and CDR2 SNEGSKA (reference sequence). J gave up 6 bases and V 6 bases, and 12 bases lay outside the gene matches. The CDR3 spans 14 residues. The CDR3 here is CSAPVVAGVGEQYF. The CDR3 DNA is TGCAGTGCACCCGTCGTAGCGGGAGTCGGCGAGCAGTACTTC.

J is TRBJ2-2 and V is TRBV24-1; 14 nucleotides align to TRBD2. V shed 5 bases, J shed 5 bases, and the junction held 15 bases outside the gene matches. The CDR3 totals 20 residues. Germline V gene lookup returns CDR1 KGHDR and CDR2 SFDVKD. For the CDR3, the DNA is TGTGCCACCAGTGGACCGGGACTAGCGGGAGAGAAGTTGAATACCGGGGAGCTGTTTTTT. This sequence encodes CATSGPGLAGEKLNTGELFF.

The gene calls are TRBV2 and TRBJ1-5; no clear D gene. Germline loops: CDR1 SNHLY, CDR2 FYNNEI. V was trimmed by 6 bases and J by 3 bases, leaving 12 bases between them. This CDR3 comprises 14 residues. The CDR3 DNA sequence: TGTGCCAGCAGGCAGAGCCTGAACAATCAGCCCCAGCATTTT. This codes for CASRQSLNNQPQHF.